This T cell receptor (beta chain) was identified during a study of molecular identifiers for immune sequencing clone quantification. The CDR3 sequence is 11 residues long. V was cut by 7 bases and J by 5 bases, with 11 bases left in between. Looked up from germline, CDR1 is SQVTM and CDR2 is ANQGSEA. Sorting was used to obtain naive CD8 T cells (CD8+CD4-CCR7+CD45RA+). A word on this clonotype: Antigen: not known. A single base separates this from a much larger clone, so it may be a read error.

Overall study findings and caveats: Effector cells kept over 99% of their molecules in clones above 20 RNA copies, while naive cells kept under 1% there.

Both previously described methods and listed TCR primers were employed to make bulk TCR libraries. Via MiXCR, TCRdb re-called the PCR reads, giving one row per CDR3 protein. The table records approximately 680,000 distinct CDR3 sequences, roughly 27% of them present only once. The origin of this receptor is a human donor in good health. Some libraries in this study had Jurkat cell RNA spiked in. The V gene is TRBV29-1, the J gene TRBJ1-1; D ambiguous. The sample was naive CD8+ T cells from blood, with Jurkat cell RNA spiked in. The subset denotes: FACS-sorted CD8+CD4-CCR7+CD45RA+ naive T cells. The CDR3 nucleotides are TGCAGCGCCGTAATAGAGACTGAAGCTTTCTTT. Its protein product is CSAVIETEAFF.